Following are 32 T cell receptor beta chains from one sample sequenced in a study of glioma-infiltrating T cells after dendritic cell vaccination. Clones were sequenced by immunoSEQ multiplex PCR, and TCRdb holds only the in-frame ones, with some missing. This table holds 75,000 to 100,000 clones, 75% to 85% found once. Source: blood, taken before dendritic cell vaccination. These receptors all stem from a human donor with glioblastoma.

This clone has only a few counts. CDR3 region: CASRLGQANSPLHF. In DNA, the CDR3 is TGTGCCAGCAGATTAGGACAGGCGAATTCACCCCTCCACTTT. The rearrangement links TRBV6-6 to TRBJ1-6; 7 positions agree with TRBD1. Germline V CDR1 and CDR2: MNHNY, SVGAGI (reference sequence). This CDR3 spans 14 amino acids. The ends lost 6 bases at V and 7 bases at J; junction bases unmatched: 6.

A few counts support this clone. The rearrangement joins TRBV28 to TRBJ1-1; D not resolved. The V gene lost 5 bases and the J gene lost 0 bases, with 4 bases spanning the gap. Germline-derived CDR1 and CDR2 are MDHEN and SYDVKM. This CDR3 spans 12 amino acids. The CDR3 coding sequence is TGTGCCAGCAGTACTTTGAACACTGAAGCTTTCTTT. Its translation is CASSTLNTEAFF.

This clone was seen a single time. This rearrangement joins TRBV28 to TRBJ2-2; D may be TRBD1 (7 bases). Looked up from germline, CDR1 is MDHEN and CDR2 is SYDVKM. The CDR3 consists of 19 residues. V lost 4 bases and J lost 0, with 21 bases in between. The CDR3 DNA follows: TGTGCCAGCAGTTATAGTCCCAGGGGGGAAGCCTCGAACACCGGGGAGCTGTTTTTT. The encoded protein is CASSYSPRGEASNTGELFF.

V and J are TRBV5-1 and TRBJ1-4, with TRBD1 identical over 9 bases. V dropped 2 bases and J dropped 8; count of bases not matched to a gene: 7. From germline, CDR1 is SGHRS and CDR2 YFSETQ. The CDR3 contains 15 residues. The DNA of the CDR3 is TGCGCCAGCAGCTTACTACAGGGGGCTCGGGAAAAACTGTTTTTT. This codes for CASSLLQGAREKLFF.

The chain uses TRBV5-1 and TRBJ2-3; 8 bases map to TRBD1. Germline CDR1 and CDR2: SGHRS and YFSETQ. V gave up 6 bases and J gave up 2 bases; unmatched junction bases: 11. The CDR3 contains 16 residues. The CDR3 loop reads CASTDQGASHTDTQYF. DNA of the CDR3: TGCGCCAGCACCGACCAGGGGGCTTCACACACAGATACGCAGTATTTT.

The genes are TRBV19 and TRBJ2-3, with 9 positions matching TRBD2. Germline CDR1 is LNHDA and CDR2 is SQIVND (reference sequence). V shed 3 bases and J 4 bases; nucleotides not matched to a gene: 5. The CDR3 contains 15 residues. As DNA, the CDR3 is TGTGCCAGTAGTATCGGCGGGGGGGCATCAGATACGCAGTATTTT. This codes for CASSIGGGASDTQYF.

The rearrangement uses TRBV27 and TRBJ2-3; D perhaps matches TRBD2 (6 bases). The CDR3 consists of 17 residues. Germline values: CDR1 MNHEY, CDR2 SMNVEV (reference sequence). The V and J ends lost 5 bases and 0 bases respectively, with 18 bases between them. The CDR3 bases are TGTGCCAGCAGTCGATTGAGGGGAGGCCTAAGCACAGATACGCAGTATTTT. Translation gives CASSRLRGGLSTDTQYF.

This chain links TRBV9 with TRBJ2-2, with 7 bases aligning to TRBD1. The CDR3 loop spans 14 amino acids. Germline V lookup: CDR1 SGDLS, CDR2 YYNGEE. The junction had 4 bases not matched to a gene; V was cut back by 2 bases and J by 6 bases. The CDR3 here is CASSVKGAPGELFF. CDR3 nucleotides: TGTGCCAGCAGCGTTAAGGGGGCCCCCGGGGAGCTGTTTTTT.

The chain is built from TRBV5-1 and TRBJ1-6; 10 bases map to TRBD1. CDR3 length: 16 residues. V was pared by 3 bases and J by 8 bases, with 8 bases of the junction left unmatched. Germline loops: CDR1 SGHRS, CDR2 YFSETQ. The CDR3 region has the DNA TGCGCCAGCAGCTCACACCCCGGGACAGGGGATTCACCCCTCCACTTT. Its protein is CASSSHPGTGDSPLHF.

The chain's CDR3 is CASSVDRANYGYTF. CDR3 DNA sequence: TGTGCCAGTAGTGTGGACAGGGCTAACTATGGCTACACCTTC. The rearrangement uses TRBV19 and TRBJ1-2; 8 bases fit TRBD1. Per germline, CDR1 LNHDA and CDR2 SQIVND (reference sequence). The V segment lost 5 bases and the J segment 0 bases; nucleotides outside the gene matches: 2. The CDR3 runs 14 residues.

The chain employs TRBV6-1 and TRBJ2-7; D unresolved. V lost 7 bases and J 4 bases, leaving 11 bases between the germline ends. CDR1 is MNHNS, CDR2 SASEGT, per germline. The CDR3 length is 12 residues. The CDR3 reads CASNNPTYEQYF. In nucleotides, the CDR3 is TGTGCCAGCAATAACCCAACTTACGAGCAGTACTTC.

This clone was counted between two and nine times. CDR3 DNA: TGTGCCAGCAGTTACTCCGGACTAGAGCAGTTCTTC. It encodes CASSYSGLEQFF. The genes are TRBV6-6 and TRBJ2-1; maybe TRBD2 (6 bases). CDR3 length: 12 residues. CDR1 is MNHNY and CDR2 is SVGAGI in the germline V gene (reference sequence). Trimming removed 0 bases from V and 10 bases from J, with 7 bases in between.

The V call is TRBV25-1, the J call TRBJ2-1, with D uncertain. CDR3 length: 16 amino acids. The germline V gene has CDR1 MGHDK and CDR2 SYGVNS. Trimming took 4 bases from V and 0 from J, leaving 13 bases between them. The CDR3 sequence is CASSGQWSSSYNEQFF. Written as DNA, the CDR3 is TGTGCCAGCAGTGGACAATGGTCGAGCTCCTACAATGAGCAGTTCTTC.

The chain uses TRBV7-2 and TRBJ1-5; 8 nucleotides line up with TRBD1. The CDR3 is 15 amino acids. V shed 1 base, J shed 6 bases, and the junction held 5 bases outside the gene matches. Germline CDR1 is SGHTA and CDR2 is FQGNSA. The CDR3 loop reads CASSLEQGVGQPQHF. The DNA for the CDR3 is TGTGCCAGCAGCTTAGAACAGGGGGTTGGTCAGCCCCAGCATTTT. The complete variable domain, with remaining parts taken from reference TRBV7-2 and TRBJ1-5, reads GAGVSQSPSNKVTEKGKDVELRCDPISGHTALYWYRQSLGQGLEFLIYFQGNSAPDKSGLPSDRFSAERTGGSVSTLTIQRTQQEDSAVYLCASSLEQGVGQPQHFGDGTRLSIL.

CDR3 in DNA: TGTGCCAGCAGCTCCTTTGGGGGAGGGGACACCGGGGAGCTGTTTTTT. This encodes CASSSFGGGDTGELFF. The J gene is TRBJ2-2, the V gene TRBV7-6; TRBD2 matches 7 bases. The germline gives CDR1 SGHVS, CDR2 FNYEAQ. This CDR3 is 16 amino acids long. The ends lost 4 bases at V and 3 bases at J; junction bases unmatched: 8.

The genes are TRBV19 and TRBJ1-3; TRBD1 might be the D (6 bases). V was trimmed by 8 bases and J by 4 bases, leaving 18 bases between them. There are 15 residues in the CDR3. Germline-derived CDR1 and CDR2 are LNHDA and SQIVND (reference sequence). CDR3 sequence reads: CASLGHLSTGNTIYF. The CDR3 DNA is TGTGCCAGTCTGGGACACTTATCAACGGGAAACACCATATATTTT.

The chain has TRBV27 and TRBJ2-7, with D perhaps matching TRBD2 (6 bases). Germline V gene sequence: CDR1 MNHEY, CDR2 SMNVEV (reference sequence). V was shortened by 8 bases and J by 2 bases, with 13 bases between the two germline ends. This CDR3 contains 13 residues. As DNA, the CDR3 is TGTGCCAGCCGGGACTTTGACACCTACGAGCAGTACTTC. Protein: CASRDFDTYEQYF.

The chain couples TRBV2 to TRBJ2-1; D is undetermined. This CDR3 region has 13 residues. V lost 6 bases and J 4 bases, leaving 10 bases between the germline ends. Looked up from germline, CDR1 is SNHLY and CDR2 is FYNNEI. CDR3 region: CASRSRSYNEQFF. The CDR3 DNA reads TGTGCCAGCAGGTCTAGATCTTACAATGAGCAGTTCTTC.

V is TRBV5-1 and J is TRBJ2-7; no definite D call. Trimming took off 0 bases at V and 3 bases at J, with 13 bases between the two ends. This CDR3 has 15 residues. Germline assignment: CDR1 SGHRS and CDR2 YFSETQ. Here the CDR3 reads CASSLEAGRNYEQYF. In DNA, the CDR3 is TGCGCCAGCAGCTTGGAGGCAGGTAGAAACTACGAGCAGTACTTC.

The J gene is TRBJ2-1, the V gene TRBV5-8; the D gene is possibly TRBD2 (6 bases). The V gene's germline CDR1 is SGHTS and CDR2 YDEGEE. The V end was cut by 1 base, the J end by 7 bases, with 18 bases between. The length of the CDR3 is 16 residues. The CDR3 loop reads CASSLMAGPTVNEQFF. CDR3 coding DNA: TGTGCCAGCAGCTTGATGGCGGGACCCACGGTGAATGAGCAGTTCTTC.

This chain connects TRBV6-5 to TRBJ2-7, with D maybe TRBD1 (6 bases). The CDR3 has 12 amino acids. The ends were cut back, 6 bases at V and 6 bases at J, with 12 bases in the middle. The germline V gene has CDR1 MNHEY and CDR2 SVGAGI. DNA for the CDR3: TGTGCCAGCAGGCAGGGGATTTTCGAGCAGTACTTC. Its protein product is CASRQGIFEQYF.

The chain couples TRBV6-5 to TRBJ2-1; 9 bases are a match to TRBD1. Looked up from germline, CDR1 is MNHEY and CDR2 is SVGAGI. V was clipped by 6 bases and J by 8 bases; unmatched bases: 11. CDR3 length: 15 amino acids. In DNA form, the CDR3 reads TGTGCCAGCAGCCGCCCGGGACAGGGTACGGATGAGCAGTTCTTC. It encodes CASSRPGQGTDEQFF.

The gene calls are TRBV5-4 and TRBJ1-2; D might be TRBD1 (5 bases). The V end lost 4 bases, the J end lost 0 bases, and 16 bases lay between the germline ends. The CDR3 extends over 16 amino acids. Germline V gene sequence: CDR1 SGHNT, CDR2 YYREEE (reference sequence). CDR3 sequence: CASSLVDRPSNYGYTF. DNA for the CDR3: TGTGCCAGCAGCCTCGTTGACAGACCTTCTAACTATGGCTACACCTTC.

The chain joins TRBV11-2 to TRBJ2-7; perhaps TRBD2 as D (5 bases). V lost 0 bases to trimming and J lost 3 bases, with 12 bases between them. The CDR3 is made up of 15 amino acids. From germline, CDR1 is SGHAT and CDR2 FQNNGV. CDR3: CASSLDWGVGYEQYF. For the CDR3, the DNA is TGTGCCAGCAGCTTAGATTGGGGAGTCGGCTACGAGCAGTACTTC. Combining the CDR3 with reference TRBV11-2 and TRBJ2-7 gives the whole variable domain EAGVAQSPRYKIIEKRQSVAFWCNPISGHATLYWYQQILGQGPKLLIQFQNNGVVDDSQLPKDRFSAERLKGVDSTLKIQPAKLEDSAVYLCASSLDWGVGYEQYFGPGTRLTVT.

The chain uses TRBV5-1 and TRBJ1-6; D unresolved. Germline V gene data show CDR1 as SGHRS and CDR2 as YFSETQ. The CDR3 consists of 14 residues. Trimming shortened V by 5 bases and J by 9 bases, and 15 bases separated the two germline ends. CDR3 amino acids: CASRWQLSGSPLHF. The CDR3, as DNA: TGCGCCAGCAGGTGGCAGCTTAGCGGTTCACCCCTCCACTTT.

J is TRBJ2-7 and V is TRBV15; 10 nucleotides line up with TRBD1. The germline CDR1 and CDR2 sequences are LNHNV and YYDKDF (reference sequence). CDR3 length equals 15 residues. J was trimmed by 4 bases and V by 2 bases; bases with no gene match: 5. In DNA form, the CDR3 reads TGTGCCACCAGCAGATCGAGGACAGGGGGGTACGAGCAGTACTTC. It yields the protein CATSRSRTGGYEQYF.

This rearrangement joins TRBV4-1 to TRBJ2-7; D may be TRBD1 (5 bases). This CDR3 is 15 amino acids long. V lost 3 bases, J lost 3 bases, and 15 bases lay in between. Germline CDR1 MGHRA, CDR2 YSYEKL. DNA for the CDR3: TGCGCCAGCAGCCAGATACCCGACAGTAACTACGAGCAGTACTTC. Encoded protein: CASSQIPDSNYEQYF.

The chain links TRBV10-2 to TRBJ1-4; possibly TRBD1 for D (6 bases). Looked up from germline, CDR1 is WSHSY and CDR2 is SAAADI. There are 14 residues in the CDR3. The V and J ends lost 6 bases and 2 bases respectively, with 10 bases between them. The DNA of the CDR3 is TGCGCCAGCAGGGATCAGGGGACTAATGAAAAACTGTTTTTT. This sequence encodes CASRDQGTNEKLFF.

Only a few counts were recorded for this clone. The chain links TRBV5-6 to TRBJ2-1; 9 bases line up with TRBD2. Per germline, CDR1 SGHDT and CDR2 YYEEEE. The junction had 8 bases not matched to a gene; V was cut back by 5 bases and J by 8 bases. The CDR3 runs 14 residues. The CDR3, as DNA: TGTGCCAGCAGTCTAGCGGGACCGATCTATGAGCAGTTCTTC. Translated: CASSLAGPIYEQFF.

The chain is built from TRBV19 and TRBJ1-5, with 7 bases fitting TRBD1. Looked up from germline, CDR1 is LNHDA and CDR2 is SQIVND (reference sequence). This CDR3 is built from 14 residues. The V and J ends lost 3 bases and 5 bases, in that order; junction bases with no gene match: 4. The CDR3 loop reads CASSIGQVYQPQHF. CDR3 coding DNA: TGTGCCAGTAGTATCGGACAGGTCTATCAGCCCCAGCATTTT.

The V and J genes are TRBV30 and TRBJ2-5, with D unresolved. There are 11 residues in the CDR3. CDR1 is GTSNPN and CDR2 is SVGIG in the germline V gene (reference sequence). Trimming removed 3 bases from V and 2 bases from J, with 4 bases in between. The CDR3: CAWRTQETQYF. For the CDR3, the DNA is TGTGCCTGGAGAACTCAAGAGACCCAGTACTTC.

This clone was detected a few times. The chain links TRBV30 to TRBJ1-2; TRBD1 aligns across 10 bases. CDR3 size: 14 residues. V gave up 2 bases and J gave up 4 bases; unmatched junction bases: 4. From germline, CDR1 is GTSNPN and CDR2 SVGIG (reference sequence). In DNA form, the CDR3 reads TGTGCCTGGAGTCGGGACAGGGGAGTCTATGGCTACACCTTC. As protein: CAWSRDRGVYGYTF.